The 20 T cell receptor beta chains below come from one sample, sequenced in a study of response to subunit inactivated influenza vaccine. TCRdb re-called the RT-PCR reads through MiXCR, storing one row per CDR3 protein. The sample has just under 550,000 distinct CDR3 sequences, under 30% seen once. This same sample was also part of a study on T cells expressing NK-cell markers. From that study: A 5'RACE template switching approach incorporating UMIs was used to make TCR beta cDNA.

Sequencing was performed on CD4+ T cells sorted from PBMCs, taken about 13 days after vaccination. Every receptor here comes from a man aged 45-60 years who received an inactivated influenza vaccine.

This chain connects TRBV11-2 to TRBJ2-2, with D perhaps being TRBD1 or TRBD2 (6 bases each). This CDR3 is 14 amino acids long. The V end was cut by 10 bases, the J end by 7 bases, with 19 bases between. Germline V gene lookup returns CDR1 SGHAT and CDR2 FQNNGV. The CDR3 is CATPQGRRGGELFF. The CDR3 DNA is TGTGCCACCCCACAGGGCAGGCGGGGCGGGGAGCTGTTTTTT.

The chain employs TRBV3-1 and TRBJ2-1; a possible D gene is TRBD2 (5 bases). The germline V gene has CDR1 LGHDT and CDR2 YNNKEL (reference sequence). The germline V and J ends were trimmed by 4 bases and 9 bases, with 13 bases remaining between them. There are 13 residues in the CDR3. CDR3 sequence (DNA): TGTGCCAGCAGCCTCCCGTCCCGGGGTGAGCAGTTCTTC. Its translation is CASSLPSRGEQFF.

This clonotype was seen more than once but under ten times. The chain carries TRBV6-1 and TRBJ2-5, with D unclear. V was cut by 6 bases and J by 5 bases, with 10 bases left in between. The CDR3 runs 12 residues. The germline CDR1 and CDR2 sequences are MNHNS and SASEGT. CDR3 nucleotide sequence: TGTGCCAGCAGCTACAGTGTTGAGACCCAGTACTTC. As protein: CASSYSVETQYF.

The V and J genes are TRBV6-5 and TRBJ2-3; the D gene is possibly TRBD2 (5 bases). This CDR3 region has 16 residues. Germline V CDR1 and CDR2: MNHEY, SVGAGI. The germline V and J ends were trimmed by 2 bases and 0 bases, with 12 bases remaining between them. CDR3 in amino acids: CASSYPSGTSTDTQYF. The CDR3 DNA sequence: TGTGCCAGCAGTTACCCAAGCGGCACTAGCACAGATACGCAGTATTTT.

This clonotype was observed a few times. The CDR3 sequence is CASSLRPSRDRDGELFF. The CDR3 nucleotides read TGTGCCAGCAGCTTACGCCCCTCACGGGACAGGGACGGTGAGCTGTTTTTT. This sequence joins TRBV7-3 and TRBJ2-2; 9 bases align to TRBD1. After removal of 2 bases from V and 11 bases from J, the junction contained 15 bases not matched to a gene. This CDR3 is built from 17 residues. The germline V gene encodes CDR1 SGHTA and CDR2 FQGTGA.

V usage is TRBV28 and J usage is TRBJ1-1; D is possibly TRBD1 (6 bases). Deletions cut 3 bases from V and 10 bases from J, with 9 bases between. CDR1 and CDR2 from the germline V gene are MDHEN and SYDVKM. The CDR3 consists of 11 residues. The CDR3 spells CASSLRGLAFF. CDR3 DNA: TGTGCCAGCAGTTTGAGGGGGTTAGCTTTCTTT.

This clonotype came up many times. This sequence joins TRBV5-1 and TRBJ2-1; D is perhaps TRBD1 (5 bases). Trimming took 0 bases from V and 5 from J, leaving 9 bases between them. This CDR3 contains 14 residues. Germline CDR1 reads SGHRS; CDR2 reads YFSETQ. CDR3 bases: TGCGCCAGCAGCTTGGCCGACAGACACAATGAGCAGTTCTTC. Amino acids: CASSLADRHNEQFF.

This clonotype was found a few times. This chain connects TRBV5-1 to TRBJ1-6; the D is unclear. Germline V gene sequence: CDR1 SGHRS, CDR2 YFSETQ. V gave up 5 bases and J gave up 8 bases, with 14 bases separating them. This CDR3 contains 14 residues. DNA of the CDR3: TGCGCCAGCAGGCTACAGAATAGGGATTCACCCCTCCACTTT. Its translation: CASRLQNRDSPLHF.

V is TRBV6-2 or TRBV6-3 and J is TRBJ1-5; weak D call: TRBD1 (6 bases). This CDR3 comprises 14 residues. Germline V gene lookup returns CDR1 MNHEY and CDR2 SVGEGT. The ends were cut back, 6 bases at V and 6 bases at J, with 15 bases in the middle. The CDR3 sequence is CASRGLQGRQPQHF. The CDR3 nucleotides read TGTGCCAGCAGGGGACTACAGGGACGTCAGCCCCAGCATTTT.

The chain combines TRBV7-6 with TRBJ2-4; D is perhaps TRBD1 or TRBD2 (5 bases each). The V end lost 1 base, the J end lost 0 bases, and 13 bases lay between the germline ends. The CDR3 spans 17 residues. Germline CDR1 and CDR2: SGHVS and FNYEAQ. CDR3 amino acids: CASSLGPGTLAKNIQYF. The CDR3 region has the DNA TGTGCCAGCAGCTTAGGTCCGGGGACCCTAGCCAAAAACATTCAGTACTTC.

This chain links TRBV5-1 with TRBJ2-7; D possibly uses TRBD1 or TRBD2 (5 bases each). Germline-derived CDR1 and CDR2 are SGHRS and YFSETQ. The CDR3 runs to 13 residues. V lost 4 bases, J lost 4 bases, and 12 bases lay in between. CDR3 region: CASSSKGPYEQYF. CDR3 sequence (DNA): TGCGCCAGCAGCAGCAAGGGACCATACGAGCAGTACTTC.

This clonotype was observed a handful of times. The chain couples TRBV15 to TRBJ2-7, with TRBD1 as a possible D gene (6 bases). The V end lost 0 bases, the J end lost 5 bases, and 14 bases lay between the germline ends. Per the germline V gene, CDR1 is LNHNV and CDR2 is YYDKDF (reference sequence). This CDR3 region has 15 residues. CDR3 coding DNA: TGTGCCACCAGCAGAGACAGGGGACATCTGAACGAGCAGTACTTC. It translates to CATSRDRGHLNEQYF.

This clonotype was seen only once. The rearrangement uses TRBV7-8 and TRBJ2-5, with 8 nucleotides matching TRBD1. V dropped 6 bases and J dropped 5; count of bases not matched to a gene: 11. The CDR3 runs 15 residues. Germline V lookup: CDR1 SGHVS, CDR2 FQNEAQ. CDR3: CASSSSGTGAETQYF. The CDR3 DNA reads TGTGCCAGCAGTTCCTCGGGGACAGGTGCGGAGACCCAGTACTTC.

A few counts support this clonotype. The chain carries TRBV10-3 and TRBJ2-7; 7 nucleotides match TRBD2. Germline CDR1 and CDR2: ENHRY and SYGVKD. With V trimmed by 1 base and J by 3 bases, 9 bases remained unmatched. The CDR3 runs 16 residues. This CDR3 reads CAISELGGGPFYEQYF. As DNA, the CDR3 is TGTGCCATCAGTGAGTTGGGGGGAGGGCCGTTCTACGAGCAGTACTTC.

This clonotype has more than one count but fewer than ten. J is TRBJ2-5 and V is TRBV5-6; D uncertain. Germline V gives CDR1 SGHDT, CDR2 YYEEEE. The length of the CDR3 is 14 residues. The ends were cut back, 1 base at V and 4 bases at J, with 11 bases in the middle. CDR3 DNA sequence: TGTGCCAGCAGCTTGTACCAAAATCGAGAGACCCAGTACTTC. It is translated as CASSLYQNRETQYF.

V gene TRBV27 combines with J gene TRBJ2-1; 8 nucleotides line up with TRBD1. This CDR3 has 15 residues. Germline-derived CDR1 and CDR2 are MNHEY and SMNVEV (reference sequence). With 5 bases clipped from V and 5 bases from J, the junction kept 8 bases outside the gene matches. CDR3 loop: CASSPRTGRDNEQFF. DNA of the CDR3: TGTGCCAGCAGTCCCCGGACAGGGCGGGACAATGAGCAGTTCTTC.

V is TRBV5-5 and J is TRBJ1-1, with unresolved D. The V end lost 0 bases, the J end lost 10 bases, and 19 bases lay between the germline ends. This CDR3 spans 15 amino acids. Per germline, CDR1 SGHKS and CDR2 YYEKEE (reference sequence). In nucleotides, the CDR3 is TGTGCCAGCAGCTTGGAATTCTTCGGGGTAGGAGGAGCTTTCTTT. Its translation is CASSLEFFGVGGAFF.

The J gene is TRBJ2-5, the V gene TRBV7-2; possibly TRBD2 for D (5 bases). Germline-derived CDR1 and CDR2 are SGHTA and FQGNSA. V gave up 4 bases and J gave up 1 base, with 13 bases separating them. The CDR3 extends over 15 amino acids. The CDR3 loop reads CASSSTGRAQETQYF. The CDR3 DNA reads TGTGCCAGCAGCTCCACCGGGCGGGCCCAAGAGACCCAGTACTTC.

This clonotype has only a few counts. V and J are TRBV29-1 and TRBJ2-1; D is perhaps TRBD1 or TRBD2 (6 bases each). Trimming cost V 6 bases and J 9 bases, with 15 bases left between them. Per germline, CDR1 SQVTM and CDR2 ANQGSEA. This CDR3 is built from 12 residues. CDR3 region: CSVKGEVSEQFF. Here the CDR3 DNA reads TGCAGCGTCAAGGGGGAGGTCAGTGAGCAGTTCTTC.

This clonotype was seen only a few times. This chain uses TRBV4-2 with TRBJ1-2; D uncertain. The germline gives CDR1 LGHNA, CDR2 YNFKEQ. This CDR3 is 14 amino acids long. The ends were cut back, 2 bases at V and 6 bases at J, with 13 bases in the middle. CDR3 protein: CASSQSVSRHGYTF. CDR3 bases: TGTGCCAGCAGCCAATCTGTGTCGCGACATGGCTACACCTTC.